The sequence of this T cell receptor beta chain was determined in a study of CD8 T cells in ankylosing spondylitis (TCRdb year 2017). Context from the whole study: To find TCR variants linked to disease, the study profiled T cell receptor beta repertoires in ankylosing spondylitis patients and healthy donors. Samples of peripheral blood were taken, and for ankylosing spondylitis patients, synovial fluid was collected as well. The whole study cohort included 108 healthy donors and about two dozen ankylosing spondylitis patients.

Sequencer: Illumina HiSeq 2500. TCR beta libraries were prepared by quantitative 5'-RACE with molecular barcodes. The authors' analysis ran thus. Disease-linked TCR variants were identified with a new computational method built on a probabilistic model of VDJ rearrangement. Using fastp at Q25 and MiXCR, TCRdb reprocessed the public reads and kept productive beta chains. Rows are unified per CDR3 protein, each entry keeping the most common DNA and genes. TCRdb assigned the V and J calls; the authors' analysis was not used. The sample table contains approximately 92,000 distinct CDR3 sequences; only one count was recorded for roughly 8.8% of them. The top ten clones comprise roughly 4.6% of the sample. The CDR3 sequence holds 11 residues, the cysteine and phenylalanine included. The entry retains the CDR3 DNA only, 33 bases that are in frame from base 1. CDR1 is given as SGHDN and CDR2 as FVKESK, both from the germline V gene. V is reduced by 0 bases and J by 7 bases, leaving a spacing of 3 bases between them.

In regard to this clonotype: The target of this receptor is not known. No base-level quality is on record; no much larger clone is a single base apart.

Results and caveats for the whole study, not just this receptor: Some motif variants had previously been reported in the synovial fluid and blood of reactive arthritis patients, which suggests shared mechanisms of disease initiation. The disease-linked clones showed a CD8+ phenotype and occurred at relatively low frequencies in peripheral blood. The disease-linked clones were reported to be significantly enriched in matched synovial fluid samples from ankylosing spondylitis patients. Blood from ankylosing spondylitis patients appeared to be characterized by a TCR beta motif made up of under ten highly homologous amino acid variants.

This chain is built from TRBV14 and TRBJ2-5; the D segment cannot be called with confidence. The source of this sequence is a male donor with ankylosing spondylitis or in good health (not recorded which). Specimen: blood, either unsorted or a sorted T cell fraction (not recorded which). The nucleotide sequence reads TGTGCCAGCAGCCAAGATGGGACCCAGTACTTC. This translates into CASSQDGTQYF.